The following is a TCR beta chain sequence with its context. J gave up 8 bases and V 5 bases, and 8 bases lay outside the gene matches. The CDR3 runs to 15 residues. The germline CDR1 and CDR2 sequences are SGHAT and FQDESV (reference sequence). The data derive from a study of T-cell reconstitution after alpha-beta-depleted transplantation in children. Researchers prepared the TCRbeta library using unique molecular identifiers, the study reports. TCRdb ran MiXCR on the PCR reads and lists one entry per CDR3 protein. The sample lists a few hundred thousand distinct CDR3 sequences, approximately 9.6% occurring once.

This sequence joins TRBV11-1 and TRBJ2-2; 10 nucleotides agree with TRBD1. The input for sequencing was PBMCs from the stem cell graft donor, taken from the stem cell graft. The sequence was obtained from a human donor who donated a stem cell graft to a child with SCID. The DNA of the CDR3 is TGTGCCAGCAGCACGACAGGGGGCCTCGAAGGGGAGCTGTTTTTT. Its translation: CASSTTGGLEGELFF.